These 21 T cell receptor beta chains share one sample of origin, sequenced in a study of CD8 T cells in Susac syndrome. Reverse transcription used about 0.45 to 1 ug RNA and random hexamers. A single record per CDR3 protein comes from TCRdb applying MiXCR to the immunoSEQ multiplex PCR reads. In the table there are roughly 150,000 distinct CDR3 sequences, just under 95% of which are singletons. The sequenced sample consisted of CD8+ T cells from PBMCs. The receptors derive from a human donor with Susac syndrome.

The chain combines TRBV27 with TRBJ1-2, with D perhaps matching TRBD1 (6 bases). Germline V gene lookup returns CDR1 MNHEY and CDR2 SMNVEV (reference sequence). V gave up 0 bases and J gave up 8 bases, with 13 bases separating them. The CDR3 is made up of 14 amino acids. For the CDR3, the DNA is TGTGCCAGCAGTTTATCGATGGGGGGCAGGGGCTACACCTTC. It yields the protein CASSLSMGGRGYTF.

This sequence joins TRBV9 and TRBJ2-1; TRBD2 aligns across 7 bases. The CDR3 length is 14 residues. J lost 5 bases, V lost 7 bases, and 9 bases had no gene match. The germline V gene has CDR1 SGDLS and CDR2 YYNGEE. The CDR3 region is CASGEGSPNNEQFF. CDR3 sequence (DNA): TGTGCCAGCGGGGAGGGGAGTCCGAACAATGAGCAGTTCTTC.

The V gene is TRBV27, the J gene TRBJ2-7; TRBD2 matches 9 bases. V lost 7 bases to trimming and J lost 5 bases; unmatched junction nucleotides: 6. The CDR3 has 13 amino acids. CDR1 MNHEY and CDR2 SMNVEV come from the germline V gene (reference sequence). CDR3 residues: CASKGAGGDEQYF. CDR3 coding DNA: TGTGCCAGCAAGGGGGCGGGGGGGGACGAGCAGTACTTC.

The chain recombines TRBV13 with TRBJ2-1; D remains ambiguous. V was clipped by 3 bases and J by 8 bases, with 8 bases between them. Per germline, CDR1 PRHDT and CDR2 FYEKMQ (reference sequence). The CDR3 spans 12 residues. The CDR3 loop is CASSLIIDEQFF. Written as DNA, the CDR3 is TGTGCCAGCAGCTTGATTATCGATGAGCAGTTCTTC.

The chain combines TRBV7-8 with TRBJ2-6, with a possible D match to TRBD1 (6 bases). Trimming took off 2 bases at V and 0 bases at J, with 8 bases between the two ends. Germline loops: CDR1 SGHVS, CDR2 FQNEAQ. This CDR3 has 16 amino acids. The CDR3 loop reads CASSLRTDSGANVLTF. CDR3 DNA sequence: TGTGCCAGCAGCTTAAGGACAGACTCTGGGGCCAACGTCCTGACTTTC.

The chain carries TRBV5-1 and TRBJ2-7; D is uncertain. The ends were cut back, 3 bases at V and 1 base at J, with 5 bases in the middle. Germline assignment: CDR1 SGHRS and CDR2 YFSETQ. This CDR3 is built from 12 residues. CDR3 loop: CASSSESYEQYF. The CDR3 bases are TGCGCCAGCAGCTCGGAATCCTACGAGCAGTACTTC.

The chain joins TRBV12-3 or TRBV12-4 to TRBJ2-1; D could derive from TRBD1 or TRBD2 (5 bases each). V was shortened by 8 bases and J by 6 bases, with 14 bases between the two germline ends. The CDR3 consists of 13 residues. The CDR3 here is CASARDPSNEQFF. Written as DNA, the CDR3 is TGTGCCAGCGCACGGGACCCGAGCAATGAGCAGTTCTTC.

This sequence joins TRBV19 and TRBJ2-1; D is possibly TRBD2 (6 bases). CDR3 length: 14 amino acids. V gave up 5 bases and J gave up 7 bases, with 15 bases separating them. Germline V gene sequence: CDR1 LNHDA, CDR2 SQIVND (reference sequence). The CDR3 loop is CASSASSVGNEQFF. Here the CDR3 DNA reads TGTGCCAGTAGTGCATCTAGCGTAGGGAATGAGCAGTTCTTC.

The rearrangement uses TRBV4-1 and TRBJ2-7; perhaps TRBD1 as D (5 bases). Trimming shortened V by 0 bases and J by 3 bases, and 18 bases separated the two germline ends. CDR3 length: 17 residues. Germline V gene sequence: CDR1 MGHRA, CDR2 YSYEKL. This CDR3 is CASSQDGADSLLYEQYF. The CDR3 region has the DNA TGCGCCAGCAGCCAAGATGGGGCCGACAGCCTACTCTACGAGCAGTACTTC.

The CDR3 region has the DNA TGTGCCAGCAGTTATTTAGGGGGCGGGGAGCTGTTTTTT. This codes for CASSYLGGGELFF. V is TRBV12-3 or TRBV12-4 and J is TRBJ2-2, with a possible D match to TRBD1 (6 bases). This CDR3 is built from 13 residues. Trimming stripped 4 bases from V and 7 bases from J, with 10 bases between.

The chain has TRBV12-3 or TRBV12-4 and TRBJ1-2, with 7 bases identical to TRBD1. The CDR3 has 14 amino acids. V gave up 3 bases and J gave up 4 bases; unmatched junction bases: 5. In DNA form, the CDR3 reads TGTGCCAGCAGTTTCCCAGGGGGTGCCTATGGCTACACCTTC. It specifies CASSFPGGAYGYTF.

This chain joins TRBV29-1 and TRBJ2-6, with TRBD2 matching over 8 bases. The CDR3 loop spans 19 amino acids. Germline assignment: CDR1 SQVTM and CDR2 ANQGSEA. Trimming took 4 bases from V and 1 from J; bases not matched to a gene: 15. The CDR3 DNA is TGCAGCGTTGTCTGGCTAGCGGGCGGCCAAGGTTCTGGGGCCAACGTCCTGACTTTC. Protein: CSVVWLAGGQGSGANVLTF.

V and J are TRBV12-3 or TRBV12-4 and TRBJ2-1, with no clear D. V was shortened by 1 base and J by 10 bases, with 5 bases between the two germline ends. This CDR3 is built from 11 residues. CDR3 region: CASSLGEEQFF. DNA of the CDR3: TGTGCCAGCAGTTTAGGTGAAGAGCAGTTCTTC.

The chain uses TRBV7-9 and TRBJ2-5; 7 nucleotides line up with TRBD2. The length of the CDR3 is 11 residues. Germline CDR1 reads SEHNR; CDR2 reads FQNEAQ (reference sequence). Trimming cost V 5 bases and J 10 bases; bases outside gene matches: 4. CDR3 nucleotide sequence: TGTGCCAGCAGCGGGGCGGGAGACCAGTACTTC. This gives the protein CASSGAGDQYF.

V gene TRBV29-1 combines with J gene TRBJ2-1, with TRBD2 as a possible D gene (5 bases). Per the germline V gene, CDR1 is SQVTM and CDR2 is ANQGSEA. Trimming shortened V by 6 bases and J by 3 bases, and 18 bases separated the two germline ends. This CDR3 is 15 amino acids long. The CDR3 coding sequence is TGCAGCGTCCCTCCCCAGGACTCGCGCTACAATGAGCAGTTCTTC. Its translation: CSVPPQDSRYNEQFF.

This sequence joins TRBV7-9 and TRBJ2-1; TRBD2 aligns across 11 bases. Germline V lookup: CDR1 SEHNR, CDR2 FQNEAQ (reference sequence). V trimming: 0 bases; J trimming: 0 bases; junction bases outside the gene matches: 1. This CDR3 is 17 amino acids long. CDR3 in amino acids: CASSLATSGSSYNEQFF. CDR3 coding DNA: TGTGCCAGCAGCTTAGCAACTAGCGGGAGCTCCTACAATGAGCAGTTCTTC.

The gene calls are TRBV11-2 and TRBJ2-7, with D tentatively TRBD1 or TRBD2 (5 bases each). CDR3 length: 15 amino acids. Germline lookup yields CDR1 SGHAT and CDR2 FQNNGV. V lost 5 bases and J lost 3, with 17 bases in between. The DNA for the CDR3 is TGTGCCAGCAGCATTCGGGACGGTTCATACTACGAGCAGTACTTC. It encodes CASSIRDGSYYEQYF.

The genes are TRBV29-1 and TRBJ1-1; no clear D. CDR3 length: 13 amino acids. V was trimmed by 7 bases and J by 0 bases, leaving 12 bases between them. Germline-derived CDR1 and CDR2 are SQVTM and ANQGSEA. The CDR3: CSAPDGLNTEAFF. CDR3 coding DNA: TGCAGCGCTCCCGACGGACTGAACACTGAAGCTTTCTTT.

This chain joins TRBV19 and TRBJ2-3, with 7 bases that match TRBD2. J was trimmed by 1 base and V by 3 bases; bases with no gene match: 7. Germline V gene data show CDR1 as LNHDA and CDR2 as SQIVND (reference sequence). The CDR3 extends over 16 amino acids. The CDR3 nucleotides read TGTGCCAGTAGTATTCAGGCGGGAGAAGGCACAGATACGCAGTATTTT. This sequence encodes CASSIQAGEGTDTQYF.

This sequence joins TRBV27 and TRBJ1-1; D is perhaps TRBD1 (5 bases). V lost 5 bases and J lost 3, with 16 bases in between. This CDR3 is 15 amino acids long. Germline V gene data show CDR1 as MNHEY and CDR2 as SMNVEV (reference sequence). The DNA of the CDR3 is TGTGCCAGCAGTCCCCGGGGGAGGGAGGACACTGAAGCTTTCTTT. Residues: CASSPRGREDTEAFF.

The chain carries TRBV15 and TRBJ2-5; D might be TRBD2 (5 bases). Germline-derived CDR1 and CDR2 are LNHNV and YYDKDF (reference sequence). V dropped 3 bases and J dropped 2 bases, with 19 bases sitting between them. The length of the CDR3 is 17 residues. This CDR3 is CATSREDSFIGQETQYF. The CDR3, as DNA: TGTGCCACCAGCAGGGAGGACTCGTTCATCGGGCAAGAGACCCAGTACTTC.